These 19 T cell receptor beta chains came from one sample sequenced in a study of technical replicates of blood from several donors. Method: immunoSEQ multiplex PCR; TCRdb's copy keeps in-frame clones and lacks some. The sample includes some 77,000 clones, roughly 90% of them seen just once. The specimen sequenced was T cells isolated from PBMCs. These receptor sequences come from a human donor in good health.

V usage is TRBV2 and J usage is TRBJ1-2; D possibly corresponds to TRBD1 (6 bases). The germline CDR1 and CDR2 sequences are SNHLY and FYNNEI. V was trimmed by 7 bases and J by 8 bases, leaving 17 bases between them. The CDR3 is 13 amino acids. CDR3 sequence: CASTTGIEGGYTF. The CDR3 DNA is TGTGCCAGCACCACAGGGATCGAGGGGGGCTACACCTTC. The whole variable domain, filled in from reference TRBV2 and TRBJ1-2, reads EPEVTQTPSHQVTQMGQEVILRCVPISNHLYFYWYRQILGQKVEFLVSFYNNEISEKSEIFDDQFSVERPDGSNFTLKIRSTKLEDSAMYFCASTTGIEGGYTFGSGTRLTVV.

This chain links TRBV7-3 with TRBJ2-1; D is possibly TRBD1 (6 bases). This CDR3 is built from 15 residues. V lost 4 bases and J lost 5, with 15 bases in between. Per the germline V gene, CDR1 is SGHTA and CDR2 is FQGTGA. As DNA, the CDR3 is TGTGCCAGCAGCTCACAGGGATCTGTAAACAATGAGCAGTTCTTC. Protein sequence: CASSSQGSVNNEQFF.

The J gene is TRBJ2-1, the V gene TRBV7-3; D call uncertain. The CDR3 is made up of 13 amino acids. CDR1 and CDR2 from the germline V gene are SGHTA and FQGTGA. V was trimmed by 5 bases and J by 10 bases, leaving 15 bases between them. The CDR3 DNA is TGTGCCAGCAGCCTTGTGGGCAGTCTCGAGCAGTTCTTC. Protein: CASSLVGSLEQFF. The full variable domain, its missing parts supplied by reference TRBV7-3 and TRBJ2-1, is GAGVSQTPSNKVTEKGKYVELRCDPISGHTALYWYRQSLGQGPEFLIYFQGTGAADDSGLPNDRFFAVRPEGSVSTLKIQRTERGDSAVYLCASSLVGSLEQFFGPGTRLTVL.

This chain uses TRBV18 with TRBJ2-4, with a weak D call TRBD2 (6 bases). The CDR3 has 16 amino acids. The V and J ends lost 0 bases and 5 bases respectively, with 14 bases between them. Germline V gene sequence: CDR1 KGHSH, CDR2 LQKENI. The CDR3 spells CASSPPKGGNENIQYF. The CDR3 DNA follows: TGTGCCAGCTCACCACCGAAAGGCGGGAACGAAAACATTCAGTACTTC.

The gene calls are TRBV7-9 and TRBJ1-1; D is unclear. This CDR3 comprises 16 residues. The germline V and J ends were trimmed by 5 bases and 1 base, with 17 bases remaining between them. Germline V CDR1 and CDR2: SEHNR, FQNEAQ (reference sequence). CDR3 coding DNA: TGTGCCAGCAGCCAACACGGAGGGATGACGAACACTGAAGCTTTCTTT. It codes for CASSQHGGMTNTEAFF.

The V call is TRBV10-3, the J call TRBJ1-1; TRBD1 aligns across 9 bases. Trimming cost V 10 bases and J 5 bases; bases outside gene matches: 11. This CDR3 spans 14 amino acids. Germline V CDR1 and CDR2: ENHRY, SYGVKD. The CDR3 region is CATFRTGDGTEAFF. CDR3 in DNA: TGTGCCACCTTTAGGACAGGGGATGGGACTGAAGCTTTCTTT.

The table lists this clone with a few counts. The chain carries TRBV30 and TRBJ1-1; D remains ambiguous. Germline V lookup: CDR1 GTSNPN, CDR2 SVGIG (reference sequence). This CDR3 region has 17 residues. Trimming took 4 bases from V and 0 from J, leaving 21 bases between them. CDR3 region: CAWTPGLGIFMNTEAFF. The CDR3, as DNA: TGTGCCTGGACCCCGGGTTTAGGAATCTTTATGAACACTGAAGCTTTCTTT.

CDR3 nucleotides: TGTGCCAGCAGTGGTTCTCCAGGGCCGGGAAACACCATATATTTT. Encoded protein: CASSGSPGPGNTIYF. V usage is TRBV28 and J usage is TRBJ1-3; D possibly corresponds to TRBD1 (5 bases). Trimming took 5 bases from V and 4 from J, leaving 15 bases between them. Germline CDR1 reads MDHEN; CDR2 reads SYDVKM. The CDR3 is 15 amino acids. Based on the CDR3 plus reference TRBV28 and TRBJ1-3, the full variable domain is DVKVTQSSRYLVKRTGEKVFLECVQDMDHENMFWYRQDPGLGLRLIYFSYDVKMKEKGDIPEGYSVSREKKERFSLILESASTNQTSMYLCASSGSPGPGNTIYFGEGSWLTVV.

CDR3 region: CAISEYRANYGYTF. The CDR3, as DNA: TGTGCCATCAGTGAGTACAGAGCTAACTATGGCTACACCTTC. The rearrangement joins TRBV10-3 to TRBJ1-2; D is uncertain. CDR3 size: 14 residues. CDR1 and CDR2 from the germline V gene are ENHRY and SYGVKD. The V end lost 1 base, the J end lost 0 bases, and 6 bases lay between the germline ends.

The chain recombines TRBV27 with TRBJ1-5; 7 bases map to TRBD1. CDR3 length: 14 amino acids. CDR1 MNHEY and CDR2 SMNVEV come from the germline V gene (reference sequence). Trimming removed 8 bases from V and 6 bases from J; junction bases left unmatched: 10. In DNA form, the CDR3 reads TGTGCCAGCTCCCTTCGACAGGGAACTCAGCCCCAGCATTTT. It is translated as CASSLRQGTQPQHF.

This chain links TRBV7-8 with TRBJ1-1; D is unclear. Trimming cost V 2 bases and J 5 bases, with 15 bases left between them. Germline lookup yields CDR1 SGHVS and CDR2 FQNEAQ. This CDR3 has 15 residues. CDR3 loop: CASSLWAGNGTEAFF. In nucleotides, the CDR3 is TGTGCCAGCAGCTTATGGGCGGGGAACGGGACTGAAGCTTTCTTT. Combining the CDR3 with reference TRBV7-8 and TRBJ1-1 gives the whole variable domain GAGVSQSPRYKVAKRGQDVALRCDPISGHVSLFWYQQALGQGPEFLTYFQNEAQLDKSGLPSDRFFAERPEGSVSTLKIQRTQQEDSAVYLCASSLWAGNGTEAFFGQGTRLTVV.

This sequence joins TRBV7-9 and TRBJ1-3; the D is unclear. There are 15 residues in the CDR3. V lost 4 bases to trimming and J lost 0 bases, with 10 bases between them. Germline CDR1 reads SEHNR; CDR2 reads FQNEAQ (reference sequence). CDR3 DNA: TGTGCCAGCAGCTATCAGGAAAGCTCTGGAAACACCATATATTTT. Translated, it gives CASSYQESSGNTIYF.

This rearrangement joins TRBV4-2 to TRBJ2-3; D is undetermined. Germline values: CDR1 LGHNA, CDR2 YNFKEQ. The CDR3 covers 16 residues. V was trimmed by 0 bases and J by 0 bases, leaving 10 bases between them. Here the CDR3 reads CASSQDWLVSTDTQYF. CDR3 DNA: TGTGCCAGCAGCCAAGATTGGCTAGTTAGCACAGATACGCAGTATTTT.

The rearrangement uses TRBV12-2 and TRBJ1-2; the table names TRBD1, a call not compared with the DNA. TRBV12-2 is flagged as a pseudogene. This CDR3 contains 14 residues. In nucleotides, the CDR3 is TGTGCAAGTCGCGAAGTAACTCAGGGGTGTGGCTACACCTTC. It encodes CASREVTQGCGYTF.

The V gene is TRBV6-1, the J gene TRBJ2-7; no firm D call. V lost 2 bases and J 3 bases, leaving 17 bases between the germline ends. The CDR3 is made up of 16 amino acids. Germline V gene data show CDR1 as MNHNS and CDR2 as SASEGT. The CDR3: CASSEPFIRQVYEQYF. The CDR3 DNA sequence: TGTGCCAGCAGTGAACCGTTTATCCGACAAGTCTACGAGCAGTACTTC.

The chain has TRBV29-1 and TRBJ2-7; 7 bases fit TRBD1. CDR3 size: 13 residues. Looked up from germline, CDR1 is SQVTM and CDR2 is ANQGSEA. Unmatched junction bases numbered 2, after V lost 1 base and J lost 2 bases. The CDR3 bases are TGCAGCGTTGAAGCTACAGGGGCCTACGAGCAGTACTTC. It codes for CSVEATGAYEQYF.

This rearrangement joins TRBV6-5 to TRBJ1-3; 9 nucleotides agree with TRBD1. CDR1 is MNHEY and CDR2 is SVGAGI in the germline V gene. J lost 2 bases, V lost 2 bases, and 4 bases had no gene match. This CDR3 has 16 amino acids. The CDR3 DNA reads TGTGCCAGCAGTTACAGGGGACAGGGCCCTGGAAACACCATATATTTT. It translates to CASSYRGQGPGNTIYF.

This sequence joins TRBV15 and TRBJ2-1; TRBD2 agrees at 8 bases. This CDR3 is built from 15 residues. Per the germline V gene, CDR1 is LNHNV and CDR2 is YYDKDF (reference sequence). Trimming removed 0 bases from V and 7 bases from J; junction bases left unmatched: 5. Written as DNA, the CDR3 is TGTGCCACCAGCAGAGATAGCGGGACGTATAATGAGCAGTTCTTC. It is translated as CATSRDSGTYNEQFF.

The chain employs TRBV5-1 and TRBJ1-2, with no clear D. The CDR3 extends over 15 amino acids. The V and J ends lost 4 bases and 4 bases respectively, with 17 bases between them. Germline CDR1 and CDR2: SGHRS and YFSETQ. CDR3 in DNA: TGCGCCAGCAGCCCGAAAATTACCAGCGGCTATGGCTACACCTTC. It is translated as CASSPKITSGYGYTF. The entire variable domain, with the rest obtained from reference TRBV5-1 and TRBJ1-2, is as follows: KAGVTQTPRYLIKTRGQQVTLSCSPISGHRSVSWYQQTPGQGLQFLFEYFSETQRNKGNFPGRFSGRQFSNSRSEMNVSTLELGDSALYLCASSPKITSGYGYTFGSGTRLTVV.